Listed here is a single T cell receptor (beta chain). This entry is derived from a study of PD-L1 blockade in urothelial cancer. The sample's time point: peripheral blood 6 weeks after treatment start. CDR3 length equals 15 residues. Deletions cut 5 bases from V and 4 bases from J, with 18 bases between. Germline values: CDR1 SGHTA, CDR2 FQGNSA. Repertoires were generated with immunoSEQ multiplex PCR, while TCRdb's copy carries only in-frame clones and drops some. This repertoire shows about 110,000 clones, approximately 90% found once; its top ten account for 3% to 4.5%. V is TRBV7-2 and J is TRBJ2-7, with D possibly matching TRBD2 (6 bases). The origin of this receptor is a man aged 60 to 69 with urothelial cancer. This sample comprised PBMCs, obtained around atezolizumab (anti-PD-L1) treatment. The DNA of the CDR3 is TGTGCCAGCAGCGAGGACGGAGGGAGTTTTTACGAGCAGTACTTC. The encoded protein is CASSEDGGSFYEQYF.